These 17 T cell receptor beta chains were all obtained from the same sample, sequenced in a study of CD8 T cells in ankylosing spondylitis. Study-wide findings and caveats: Seemingly distinctive of ankylosing spondylitis blood was a TCR beta motif formed by eight highly homologous variants.

These receptors lack a known antigen. TCRdb fed the 5' RACE reads into MiXCR, producing one record per CDR3 protein. The repertoire includes around 890,000 distinct CDR3 sequences, over 9.5% of them detected once, and less than 0.65% sits in the top ten. Sequenced input: blood, either unsorted or a sorted T cell fraction (not recorded which). The receptor source for this set is a male donor with ankylosing spondylitis.

This clonotype came up many times. The DNA of the CDR3 is TGTGCCACCAGCAGAGATACTATTTCCTACGAGCAGTACTTC. Translation gives CATSRDTISYEQYF. This chain uses TRBV15 with TRBJ2-7; D is unclear. Trimming shortened V by 0 bases and J by 1 base, and 7 bases separated the two germline ends. The CDR3 is 14 amino acids. Germline CDR1 and CDR2: LNHNV and YYDKDF (reference sequence).

This clonotype appeared a few times. CDR3 DNA: TGCAGTGCACCTAATTTACAGGGTAACCACGAGCAGTACTTC. Translating gives CSAPNLQGNHEQYF. V usage is TRBV20-1 and J usage is TRBJ2-7; D is possibly TRBD1 (6 bases). Trimming removed 6 bases from V and 5 bases from J, with 20 bases in between. The CDR3 is 14 residues long. Germline V CDR1 and CDR2: DFQATT, SNEGSKA (reference sequence).

This clonotype was seen repeatedly, ten times or more. The gene calls are TRBV5-1 and TRBJ2-1; D is uncertain. Trimming removed 5 bases from V and 5 bases from J, with 14 bases in between. This CDR3 spans 14 amino acids. The V gene's germline CDR1 is SGHRS and CDR2 YFSETQ. CDR3 DNA: TGCGCCAGCAGTTACCTCGCCAGCCACAATGAGCAGTTCTTC. Its protein product is CASSYLASHNEQFF.

This clonotype turned up a few times. The chain carries TRBV6-5 and TRBJ1-1; weak D call: TRBD1 (5 bases). Germline CDR1 is MNHEY and CDR2 is SVGAGI. There are 15 residues in the CDR3. The V gene lost 3 bases and the J gene lost 4 bases, with 15 bases spanning the gap. CDR3 region: CASSYQGNAGTEAFF. CDR3 in DNA: TGTGCCAGCAGTTATCAGGGAAATGCTGGCACTGAAGCTTTCTTT.

This clonotype showed up just once. This chain uses TRBV15 with TRBJ2-7, with D possibly being TRBD2 (6 bases). The CDR3 spans 16 residues. Between the trimmed V and J ends, which lost 0 bases and 4 bases, there was a span of 16 bases. CDR1 LNHNV and CDR2 YYDKDF come from the germline V gene (reference sequence). The CDR3: CATSRDGGMVGYEQYF. CDR3 nucleotides: TGTGCCACCAGCAGAGACGGCGGGATGGTCGGGTACGAGCAGTACTTC. Full variable domain (rest looked up from reference TRBV15 and TRBJ2-7): DAMVIQNPRYQVTQFGKPVTLSCSQTLNHNVMYWYQQKSSQAPKLLFHYYDKDFNNEADTPDNFQSRRPNTSFCFLDIRSPGLGDTAMYLCATSRDGGMVGYEQYFGPGTRLTVT.

This chain joins TRBV20-1 and TRBJ2-5, with a weak D call TRBD1 (5 bases). V lost 1 base and J 2 bases, leaving 11 bases between the germline ends. CDR3 length equals 14 residues. Germline V gene lookup returns CDR1 DFQATT and CDR2 SNEGSKA (reference sequence). The CDR3 protein is CSARGGGFQETQYF. The CDR3 DNA reads TGCAGTGCTAGAGGGGGCGGTTTTCAAGAGACCCAGTACTTC.

The chain employs TRBV20-1 and TRBJ2-7, with D tentatively TRBD1 or TRBD2 (5 bases each). The V gene lost 3 bases and the J gene lost 4 bases, with 19 bases spanning the gap. Germline V gene sequence: CDR1 DFQATT, CDR2 SNEGSKA (reference sequence). The CDR3 covers 15 residues. This CDR3 is CSASLGTTAVYEQYF. The CDR3 bases are TGCAGTGCTAGCCTAGGGACCACTGCCGTTTACGAGCAGTACTTC.

The chain combines TRBV6-5 with TRBJ2-7, with unresolved D. The CDR3 is made up of 15 amino acids. Between the trimmed V and J ends, which lost 6 bases and 3 bases, there was a span of 18 bases. Germline V gene sequence: CDR1 MNHEY, CDR2 SVGAGI. The CDR3 bases are TGTGCCAGCAGGTATTCGCCTGACAAGCTCTACGAGCAGTACTTC. Its protein is CASRYSPDKLYEQYF.

The V call is TRBV2, the J call TRBJ2-3; 8 bases fit TRBD1. CDR1 SNHLY and CDR2 FYNNEI come from the germline V gene. After removal of 8 bases from V and 3 bases from J, the junction contained 10 bases not matched to a gene. This CDR3 is 15 amino acids long. This CDR3 reads CASSHSGGETDTQYF. The CDR3, as DNA: TGTGCCAGCTCTCATTCAGGGGGCGAAACAGATACGCAGTATTTT.

This clonotype was seen ten or more times. J is TRBJ1-2 and V is TRBV12-3 or TRBV12-4; D is unresolved. The V and J ends lost 5 bases and 4 bases respectively, with 14 bases between them. The CDR3 has 14 residues. CDR3 nucleotide sequence: TGTGCCAGCAGTCCCGGCACAGAATCCTATGGCTACACCTTC. Translation gives CASSPGTESYGYTF.

This clonotype appeared many times. The rearrangement links TRBV29-1 to TRBJ1-2; TRBD1 might be the D (6 bases). Germline V gives CDR1 SQVTM, CDR2 ANQGSEA. This CDR3 is 13 amino acids long. V shed 6 bases and J shed 4 bases, with 15 bases lying between them. The CDR3 loop is CSVDQGISYGYTF. Here the CDR3 DNA reads TGCAGCGTGGACCAGGGGATTAGCTATGGCTACACCTTC.

This clonotype has ten or more counts. The CDR3 bases are TGTGCCAGCAGCTTAGCCGGCCGTAGGGGCACTGAAGCTTTCTTT. Translating it yields CASSLAGRRGTEAFF. This chain connects TRBV7-9 to TRBJ1-1, with D possibly being TRBD1 (5 bases). The CDR3 consists of 15 residues. In germline, CDR1 is SEHNR, CDR2 FQNEAQ (reference sequence). V was pared by 0 bases and J by 4 bases, with 12 bases between.

Details on this clonotype: At one boundary the junction diverges from the germline segment, which might be a read error. The rearrangement links TRBV20-1 to TRBJ1-1, with D possibly being TRBD1 (5 bases). The length of the CDR3 is 16 residues. Germline CDR1 DFQATT, CDR2 SNEGSKA (reference sequence). The CDR3 region is CCARDYRKGQYTEAFF. CDR3 bases: TGCTGTGCTCGGGACTATCGTAAGGGCCAATACACTGAAGCTTTCTTT.

The chain recombines TRBV20-1 with TRBJ1-5, with TRBD1 identical over 7 bases. Germline CDR1 reads DFQATT; CDR2 reads SNEGSKA (reference sequence). The trim removed 0 bases at V and 9 bases at J, leaving 11 bases unmatched. This CDR3 is built from 15 residues. The CDR3 bases are TGCAGTGCTAGAGATCGGGGACAGAGGAGTCGGCCCCAGCATTTT. Translating gives CSARDRGQRSRPQHF.

V gene TRBV5-5 combines with J gene TRBJ1-6; TRBD1 aligns across 7 bases. Germline values: CDR1 SGHKS, CDR2 YYEKEE (reference sequence). This CDR3 region has 16 residues. V was pared by 5 bases and J by 13 bases, with 18 bases of the junction left unmatched. In nucleotides, the CDR3 is TGTGCCAGCAGTTTTACCTTGGGACAGTTAACTTATCCCCTCCACTTT. Its translation is CASSFTLGQLTYPLHF.

The chain combines TRBV12-3 or TRBV12-4 with TRBJ2-5, with D perhaps TRBD1 (7 bases). The CDR3 is 15 residues long. V lost 4 bases and J lost 5, with 17 bases in between. The CDR3 reads CASSSRGGGEETQYF. The CDR3 DNA follows: TGTGCCAGCAGTTCCCGTGGAGGGGGCGAGGAGACCCAGTACTTC.

The table lists this clonotype with a few counts. CDR3 protein: CASRARQGTNEKLFF. In DNA form, the CDR3 reads TGTGCCAGCAGAGCCCGACAGGGAACTAATGAAAAACTGTTTTTT. V usage is TRBV6-1 and J usage is TRBJ1-4, with 7 bases aligning to TRBD1. Germline V CDR1 and CDR2: MNHNS, SASEGT. V lost 6 bases and J lost 1; bases outside the gene matches: 5. The CDR3 is made up of 15 amino acids.